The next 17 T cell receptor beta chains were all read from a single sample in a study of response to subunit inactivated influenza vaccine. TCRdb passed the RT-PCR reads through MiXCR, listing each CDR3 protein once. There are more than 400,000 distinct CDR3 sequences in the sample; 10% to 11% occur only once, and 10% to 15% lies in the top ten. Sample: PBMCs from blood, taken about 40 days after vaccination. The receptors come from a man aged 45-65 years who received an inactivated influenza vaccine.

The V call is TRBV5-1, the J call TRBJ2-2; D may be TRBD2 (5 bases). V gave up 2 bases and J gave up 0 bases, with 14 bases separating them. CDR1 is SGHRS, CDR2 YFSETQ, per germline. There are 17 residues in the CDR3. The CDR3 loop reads CASSFFDPGTNTGELFF. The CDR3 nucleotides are TGCGCCAGCAGCTTCTTTGATCCGGGGACGAACACCGGGGAGCTGTTTTTT.

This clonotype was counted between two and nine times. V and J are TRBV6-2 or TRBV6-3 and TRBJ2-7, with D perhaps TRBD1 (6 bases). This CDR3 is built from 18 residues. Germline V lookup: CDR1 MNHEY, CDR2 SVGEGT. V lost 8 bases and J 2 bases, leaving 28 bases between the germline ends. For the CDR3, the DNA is TGTGCCAGCCGAAGAGTAAACAGGGCCGGTGACGTCCCCTACGAGCAGTACTTC. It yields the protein CASRRVNRAGDVPYEQYF.

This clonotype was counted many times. CDR3 in amino acids: CASSVDLAGDVGTGELFF. The CDR3 coding sequence is TGTGCCAGCAGCGTAGATTTAGCGGGAGACGTGGGAACCGGGGAGCTGTTTTTT. V is TRBV9 and J is TRBJ2-2, with TRBD2 identical over 9 bases. CDR3 length: 18 residues. CDR1 is SGDLS and CDR2 is YYNGEE in the germline V gene. V gave up 0 bases and J gave up 5 bases; unmatched junction bases: 11.

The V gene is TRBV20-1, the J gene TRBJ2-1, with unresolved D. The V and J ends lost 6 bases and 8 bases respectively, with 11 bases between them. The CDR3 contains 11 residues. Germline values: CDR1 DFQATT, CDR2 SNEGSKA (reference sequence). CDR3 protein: CSASGTHEQFF. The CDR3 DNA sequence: TGCAGTGCGTCAGGAACCCATGAGCAGTTCTTC.

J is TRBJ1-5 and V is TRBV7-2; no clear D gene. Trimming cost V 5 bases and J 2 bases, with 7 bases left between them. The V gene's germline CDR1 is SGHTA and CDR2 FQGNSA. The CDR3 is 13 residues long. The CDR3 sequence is CASSRKGNQPQHF. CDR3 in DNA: TGTGCCAGCAGCCGTAAGGGCAATCAGCCCCAGCATTTT.

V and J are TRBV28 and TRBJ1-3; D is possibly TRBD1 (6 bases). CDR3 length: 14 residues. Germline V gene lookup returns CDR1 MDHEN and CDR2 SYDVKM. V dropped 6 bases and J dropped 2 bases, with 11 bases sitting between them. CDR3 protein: CASRQGGPGNTIYF. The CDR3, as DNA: TGTGCCAGCAGGCAAGGGGGGCCTGGAAACACCATATATTTT.

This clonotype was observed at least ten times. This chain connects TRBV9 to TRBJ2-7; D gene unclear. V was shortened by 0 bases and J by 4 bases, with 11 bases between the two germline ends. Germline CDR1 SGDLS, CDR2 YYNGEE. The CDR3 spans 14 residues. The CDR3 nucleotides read TGTGCCAGCAGCGTAGGGGGATCAGTATACGAGCAGTACTTC. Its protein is CASSVGGSVYEQYF.

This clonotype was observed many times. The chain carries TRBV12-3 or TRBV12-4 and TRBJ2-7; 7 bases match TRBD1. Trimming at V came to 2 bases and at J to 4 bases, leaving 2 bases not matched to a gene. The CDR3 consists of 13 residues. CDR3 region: CASSLSRGYEQYF. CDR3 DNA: TGTGCCAGCAGTTTATCCAGGGGGTACGAGCAGTACTTC.

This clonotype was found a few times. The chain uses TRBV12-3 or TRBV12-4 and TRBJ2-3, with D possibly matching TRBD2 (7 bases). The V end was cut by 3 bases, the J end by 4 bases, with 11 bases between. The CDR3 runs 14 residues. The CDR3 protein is CASSLLGGPDTQYF. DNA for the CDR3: TGTGCCAGCAGTTTGCTCGGGGGGCCAGATACGCAGTATTTT.

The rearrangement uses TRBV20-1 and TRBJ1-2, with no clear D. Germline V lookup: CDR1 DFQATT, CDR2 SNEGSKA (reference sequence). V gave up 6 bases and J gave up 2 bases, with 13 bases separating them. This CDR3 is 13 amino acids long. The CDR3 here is CSASPTGNYGYTF. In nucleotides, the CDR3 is TGCAGTGCCTCCCCGACGGGGAACTATGGCTACACCTTC.

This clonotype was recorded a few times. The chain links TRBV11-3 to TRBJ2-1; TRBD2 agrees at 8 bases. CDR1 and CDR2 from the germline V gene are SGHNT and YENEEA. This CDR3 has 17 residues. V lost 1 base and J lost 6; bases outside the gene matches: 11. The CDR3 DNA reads TGTGCCAGCAGCTTAGTCCGAGCGGGAGTGGAGGCCAATGAGCAGTTCTTC. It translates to CASSLVRAGVEANEQFF.

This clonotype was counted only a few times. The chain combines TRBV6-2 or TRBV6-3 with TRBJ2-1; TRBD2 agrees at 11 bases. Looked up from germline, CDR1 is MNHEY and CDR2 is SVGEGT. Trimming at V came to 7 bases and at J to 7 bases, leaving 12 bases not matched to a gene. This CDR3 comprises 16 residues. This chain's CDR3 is CASTPSWASGRNEQFF. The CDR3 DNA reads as TGTGCCAGCACTCCCTCCTGGGCTAGCGGGAGGAATGAGCAGTTCTTC.

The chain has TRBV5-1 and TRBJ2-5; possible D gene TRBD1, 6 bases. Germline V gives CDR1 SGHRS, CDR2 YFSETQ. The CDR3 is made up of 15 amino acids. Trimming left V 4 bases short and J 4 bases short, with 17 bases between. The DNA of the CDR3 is TGCGCCAGCAGCCTTGGGACATGGAACCGAGAGACCCAGTACTTC. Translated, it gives CASSLGTWNRETQYF.

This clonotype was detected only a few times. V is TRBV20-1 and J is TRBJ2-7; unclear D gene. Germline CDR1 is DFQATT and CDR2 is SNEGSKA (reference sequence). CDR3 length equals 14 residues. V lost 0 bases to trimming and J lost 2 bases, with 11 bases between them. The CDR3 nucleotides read TGCAGTGCTAGAGATAAAGGGATTGCCTACGAGCAGTACTTC. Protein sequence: CSARDKGIAYEQYF.

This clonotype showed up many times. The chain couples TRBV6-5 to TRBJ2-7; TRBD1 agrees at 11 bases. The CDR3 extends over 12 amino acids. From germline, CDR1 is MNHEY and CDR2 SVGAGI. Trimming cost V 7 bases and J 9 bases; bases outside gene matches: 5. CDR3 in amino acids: CASTPGQGVQYF. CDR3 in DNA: TGTGCCAGCACCCCGGGACAGGGGGTGCAGTACTTC.

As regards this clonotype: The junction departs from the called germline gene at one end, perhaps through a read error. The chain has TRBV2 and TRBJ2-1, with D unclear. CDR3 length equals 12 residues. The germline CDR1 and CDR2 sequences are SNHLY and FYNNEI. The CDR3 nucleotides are TGTGCGAGCACTGGGGAATACAATGAGCAGTTCTTC. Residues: CASTGEYNEQFF.

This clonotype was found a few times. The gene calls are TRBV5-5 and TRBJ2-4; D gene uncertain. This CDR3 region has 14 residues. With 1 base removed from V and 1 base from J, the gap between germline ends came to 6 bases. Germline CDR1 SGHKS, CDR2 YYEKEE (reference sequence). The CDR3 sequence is CASSLFPAKNIQYF. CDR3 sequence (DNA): TGTGCCAGCAGCTTGTTCCCTGCCAAAAACATTCAGTACTTC.